The 32 T cell receptor beta chains in this list originate from one sample, sequenced in a study of T cell responses to AZD1222 COVID-19 vaccine. The data were produced by immunoSEQ multiplex PCR, yet TCRdb's version contains in-frame clones alone and is incomplete. The sample records about 89,000 clones, around 91% being singletons. This specimen consisted of peripheral blood, obtained on day 0 of MenACWY control vaccination. Receptor source: an adult in good health.

This rearrangement joins TRBV10-3 to TRBJ1-2; TRBD1 matches 8 bases. The CDR3 sequence is 14 residues long. CDR1 and CDR2 (germline): ENHRY, SYGVKD. J lost 5 bases, V lost 2 bases, and 4 bases had no gene match. CDR3 in amino acids: CAISEADRAYGYTF. The DNA of the CDR3 is TGTGCCATCAGTGAGGCGGACAGGGCGTATGGCTACACCTTC.

This clone was detected only once. This chain joins TRBV5-1 and TRBJ2-1; no clear D. V was cut by 4 bases and J by 2 bases, with 10 bases left in between. Germline V gene data show CDR1 as SGHRS and CDR2 as YFSETQ. The length of the CDR3 is 14 residues. The CDR3 sequence is CASSIGNAYNEQFF. The CDR3 bases are TGCGCCAGCAGCATCGGTAACGCCTACAATGAGCAGTTCTTC.

This clone was observed once. J is TRBJ1-1 and V is TRBV28, with D perhaps matching TRBD1 (6 bases). From germline, CDR1 is MDHEN and CDR2 SYDVKM. This CDR3 contains 13 residues. Trimming left V 6 bases short and J 10 bases short, with 18 bases between. The CDR3 coding sequence is TGTGCCAGCAGAGACTTATCTGGGACAAGAGCTTTCTTT. Translation gives CASRDLSGTRAFF.

This chain uses TRBV6-2 or TRBV6-3 with TRBJ1-1; weak D call: TRBD1 (6 bases). V lost 0 bases to trimming and J lost 0 bases, with 14 bases between them. CDR1 is MNHEY, CDR2 SVGEGT, per germline. The CDR3 runs 17 residues. Here the CDR3 reads CASSYSGQTLLNTEAFF. In DNA form, the CDR3 reads TGTGCCAGCAGTTACTCTGGACAGACACTACTGAACACTGAAGCTTTCTTT.

The chain joins TRBV7-3 to TRBJ2-6; 11 bases are shared with TRBD2. V gave up 3 bases and J gave up 0 bases; unmatched junction bases: 7. Germline V gene data show CDR1 as SGHTA and CDR2 as FQGTGA. The CDR3 is 19 residues long. In DNA form, the CDR3 reads TGTGCCAGCAGCTTGGAAGCTAGCGGGAGGAACTCTGGGGCCAACGTCCTGACTTTC. It encodes CASSLEASGRNSGANVLTF.

V is TRBV5-1 and J is TRBJ1-1, with 8 bases identical to TRBD1. CDR1 and CDR2 from the germline V gene are SGHRS and YFSETQ. There are 15 residues in the CDR3. With 0 bases clipped from V and 6 bases from J, the junction kept 7 bases outside the gene matches. CDR3 bases: TGCGCCAGCAGCTTGGCCACGACAGGGGCTCCTGAAGCTTTCTTT. Translation gives CASSLATTGAPEAFF.

In its sample, this clone was seen a few times. This chain uses TRBV6-4 with TRBJ2-2, with 7 bases aligning to TRBD1. Trimming removed 4 bases from V and 4 bases from J; junction bases left unmatched: 3. This CDR3 is 14 amino acids long. The V gene's germline CDR1 is MRHNA and CDR2 SNTAGT. The DNA for the CDR3 is TGTGCCAGCAGTGGACAGGGCGGCACCGGGGAGCTGTTTTTT. Translation: CASSGQGGTGELFF.

The chain links TRBV2 to TRBJ2-7, with D perhaps being TRBD1 or TRBD2 (5 bases each). Germline CDR1 SNHLY, CDR2 FYNNEI. The CDR3 is 14 residues long. Trimming removed 6 bases at V and 8 bases at J, with 20 bases between. The CDR3 bases are TGTGCCAGCAGGGGACCACTCCGGGGAATCCAGCAGTACTTC. It is translated as CASRGPLRGIQQYF. Full variable domain (remainder filled in from reference TRBV2 and TRBJ2-7): EPEVTQTPSHQVTQMGQEVILRCVPISNHLYFYWYRQILGQKVEFLVSFYNNEISEKSEIFDDQFSVERPDGSNFTLKIRSTKLEDSAMYFCASRGPLRGIQQYFGPGTRLTVT.

V is TRBV20-1 and J is TRBJ2-7; D gene unclear. The CDR3 is 12 amino acids. Germline V gene lookup returns CDR1 DFQATT and CDR2 SNEGSKA (reference sequence). The V end was cut by 3 bases, the J end by 0 bases, with 6 bases between. CDR3 in amino acids: CSASESSYEQYF. In nucleotides, the CDR3 is TGCAGTGCTAGTGAGAGCTCCTACGAGCAGTACTTC.

The chain has TRBV10-2 and TRBJ1-1; D might be TRBD1 (5 bases). This CDR3 is built from 13 residues. Trimming pared 4 bases from V and 6 bases from J, leaving 12 bases between. The germline CDR1 and CDR2 sequences are WSHSY and SAAADI. The CDR3 is CASSGRGRAEAFF. The CDR3 bases are TGCGCCAGCAGTGGCCGGGGACGGGCTGAAGCTTTCTTT.

The rearrangement links TRBV5-6 to TRBJ2-5; D gene uncertain. The CDR3 is made up of 12 amino acids. The V end was cut by 3 bases, the J end by 5 bases, with 8 bases between. Germline assignment: CDR1 SGHDT and CDR2 YYEEEE. CDR3 nucleotides: TGTGCCAGCAGCTGGTCCGTGGAGACCCAGTACTTC. Translating gives CASSWSVETQYF. The variable domain in full, with the rest retrieved from reference TRBV5-6 and TRBJ2-5, is DAGVTQSPTHLIKTRGQQVTLRCSPKSGHDTVSWYQQALGQGPQFIFQYYEEEERQRGNFPDRFSGHQFPNYSSELNVNALLLGDSALYLCASSWSVETQYFGPGTRLLVL.

The CDR3 reads CASSLQSGDTEAFF. DNA for the CDR3: TGCGCCAGCAGCTTGCAGTCTGGGGACACTGAAGCTTTCTTT. This chain joins TRBV5-1 and TRBJ1-1; no clear D. The CDR3 consists of 14 residues. Trimming cost V 1 base and J 3 bases, with 10 bases left between them. Germline CDR1 and CDR2: SGHRS and YFSETQ.

This clone has just one count. The chain combines TRBV5-1 with TRBJ2-7; tentatively, D is TRBD2 (5 bases). The CDR3 consists of 15 residues. CDR1 SGHRS and CDR2 YFSETQ come from the germline V gene. With 1 base removed from V and 2 bases from J, the gap between germline ends came to 13 bases. CDR3 DNA sequence: TGCGCCAGCAGCTTGCTACCGGGGATAGCCTACGAGCAGTACTTC. It is translated as CASSLLPGIAYEQYF.

The J gene is TRBJ2-1, the V gene TRBV9; TRBD2 agrees at 10 bases. V lost 0 bases and J lost 8; bases outside the gene matches: 8. This CDR3 is built from 16 residues. The germline gives CDR1 SGDLS, CDR2 YYNGEE. CDR3 residues: CASSVGETSGFDEQFF. For the CDR3, the DNA is TGTGCCAGCAGCGTAGGGGAGACTAGCGGGTTCGATGAGCAGTTCTTC.

Here the CDR3 reads CASSLVLTLYEQYF. The CDR3 DNA follows: TGTGCCAGCAGTTTGGTACTCACTCTCTACGAGCAGTACTTC. The genes are TRBV6-2 or TRBV6-3 and TRBJ2-7; D is ambiguous. This CDR3 spans 14 amino acids. V was clipped by 4 bases and J by 3 bases, with 13 bases between them. Germline loops: CDR1 MNHEY, CDR2 SVGEGT.

The chain has TRBV12-3 or TRBV12-4 and TRBJ1-1; D gene uncertain. The CDR3 is made up of 13 amino acids. Between the trimmed V and J ends, which lost 6 bases and 3 bases, there was a span of 11 bases. CDR3 residues: CASSYQADTEAFF. CDR3 coding DNA: TGTGCCAGCAGCTATCAGGCAGACACTGAAGCTTTCTTT.

The rearrangement joins TRBV3-1 (or the pseudogene TRBV3-2) to TRBJ2-7; D may be TRBD1 or TRBD2 (6 bases each). The V gene lost 4 bases and the J gene lost 7 bases, with 14 bases spanning the gap. The germline gives CDR1 LGHDT, CDR2 YNNKEL (reference sequence). The CDR3 sequence is 13 residues long. The CDR3, as DNA: TGTGCCAGCAGCCCCCGGGGGCTCGTTGAGCAGTACTTC. Its protein product is CASSPRGLVEQYF.

The V call is TRBV29-1, the J call TRBJ1-4; 11 bases map to TRBD1. CDR1 and CDR2 from the germline V gene are SQVTM and ANQGSEA. V lost 2 bases and J lost 7; bases outside the gene matches: 9. CDR3 size: 16 residues. CDR3 bases: TGCAGCGTTGAATCCCCAGGACAGGGGGCAAGTGAAAAACTGTTTTTT. This encodes CSVESPGQGASEKLFF.

This clone was seen just once. The rearrangement joins TRBV7-9 to TRBJ2-7; weak D call: TRBD1 (5 bases). CDR3 length: 13 residues. The V end lost 5 bases, the J end lost 5 bases, and 13 bases lay between the germline ends. The V gene's germline CDR1 is SEHNR and CDR2 FQNEAQ (reference sequence). The CDR3 loop is CASSPTGRDEQYF. The CDR3 DNA reads as TGTGCCAGCAGCCCTACAGGTCGAGACGAGCAGTACTTC.

The rearrangement uses TRBV27 and TRBJ2-7, with D tentatively TRBD1 (5 bases). V was clipped by 6 bases and J by 4 bases, with 13 bases between them. The V gene's germline CDR1 is MNHEY and CDR2 SMNVEV (reference sequence). The CDR3 is made up of 13 amino acids. The CDR3 DNA is TGTGCCAGCAGACCTAGGGGCCGATACGAGCAGTACTTC. As protein: CASRPRGRYEQYF.

The J gene is TRBJ2-7, the V gene TRBV3-1 (or the pseudogene TRBV3-2), with a possible D match to TRBD1 (7 bases). The CDR3 loop spans 14 amino acids. The germline V gene encodes CDR1 LGHDT and CDR2 YNNKEL (reference sequence). The V gene lost 2 bases and the J gene lost 1 base, with 9 bases spanning the gap. The CDR3 sequence: CASSQQGGSYEQYF. DNA of the CDR3: TGTGCCAGCAGCCAACAGGGGGGATCCTACGAGCAGTACTTC.

The rearrangement uses TRBV19 and TRBJ2-2; D is possibly TRBD1 or TRBD2 (5 bases each). Trimming took off 4 bases at V and 5 bases at J, with 23 bases between the two ends. CDR3 length: 18 residues. In germline, CDR1 is LNHDA, CDR2 SQIVND (reference sequence). CDR3 nucleotide sequence: TGTGCCAGTAGTAGCACCCCGAGGTGGGGGAGTGGGACCGGGGAGCTGTTTTTT. Protein sequence: CASSSTPRWGSGTGELFF.

This clone was picked up a small number of times. The chain joins TRBV11-2 to TRBJ1-4; D remains ambiguous. V was clipped by 5 bases and J by 0 bases, with 7 bases between them. Germline V lookup: CDR1 SGHAT, CDR2 FQNNGV. There are 14 residues in the CDR3. The CDR3 nucleotides are TGTGCCAGCAGCCTCGGGACAACTAATGAAAAACTGTTTTTT. Its translation: CASSLGTTNEKLFF.

The chain has TRBV2 and TRBJ2-7; D is unresolved. Trimming removed 2 bases from V and 0 bases from J, with 11 bases in between. The CDR3 loop spans 15 amino acids. Per germline, CDR1 SNHLY and CDR2 FYNNEI. The CDR3 here is CASSESRWSSYEQYF. The CDR3 DNA reads as TGTGCCAGCAGTGAATCACGGTGGAGCTCCTACGAGCAGTACTTC.

The chain combines TRBV6-6 with TRBJ2-2, with TRBD2 matching over 7 bases. The germline CDR1 and CDR2 sequences are MNHNY and SVGAGI (reference sequence). This CDR3 comprises 15 residues. V trimming: 5 bases; J trimming: 4 bases; junction bases outside the gene matches: 7. In nucleotides, the CDR3 is TGTGCCAGCAGTCCTCGGGGGGTGAGCACCGGGGAGCTGTTTTTT. Residues: CASSPRGVSTGELFF.

This chain uses TRBV25-1 with TRBJ1-6; D perhaps matches TRBD1 (5 bases). V lost 6 bases to trimming and J lost 10 bases, with 13 bases between them. The CDR3 loop spans 13 amino acids. Germline loops: CDR1 MGHDK, CDR2 SYGVNS. CDR3 DNA sequence: TGTGCCAGCAGGGGGGTGGGTAACTCACCCCTCCACTTT. It encodes CASRGVGNSPLHF.

This chain joins TRBV6-5 and TRBJ1-2; weak D call: TRBD1 (5 bases). Per germline, CDR1 MNHEY and CDR2 SVGAGI. The ends were cut back, 7 bases at V and 3 bases at J, with 9 bases in the middle. CDR3 length equals 12 residues. The CDR3 spells CASTGTDYGYTF. In nucleotides, the CDR3 is TGTGCCAGCACCGGGACGGACTATGGCTACACCTTC.

The chain links TRBV2 to TRBJ1-1; 8 bases map to TRBD1. Germline trimming cut 2 bases from V and 4 bases from J; bases unmatched to any gene: 6. This CDR3 has 15 amino acids. Per the germline V gene, CDR1 is SNHLY and CDR2 is FYNNEI. CDR3 sequence (DNA): TGTGCCAGCAGTGAACTGACAGGGGTCGGCACTGAAGCTTTCTTT. It encodes CASSELTGVGTEAFF.

This sequence joins TRBV28 and TRBJ2-7; D is possibly TRBD1 (5 bases). This CDR3 region has 14 residues. Germline assignment: CDR1 MDHEN and CDR2 SYDVKM. V lost 3 bases and J 2 bases, leaving 11 bases between the germline ends. The DNA for the CDR3 is TGTGCCAGCAGTTTTCCGCAGGACACCTACGAGCAGTACTTC. It codes for CASSFPQDTYEQYF.

The CDR3: CASRSGGYGYTF. In DNA, the CDR3 is TGTGCCAGCCGGTCAGGGGGGTATGGCTACACCTTC. The chain couples TRBV6-5 to TRBJ1-2, with 7 nucleotides matching TRBD1. CDR1 is MNHEY, CDR2 SVGAGI, per germline. This CDR3 contains 12 residues. Trimming took 8 bases from V and 5 from J; bases not matched to a gene: 5.

This clone was counted once. V gene TRBV6-1 combines with J gene TRBJ1-1; D is perhaps TRBD1 (6 bases). Trimming pared 2 bases from V and 4 bases from J, leaving 14 bases between. This CDR3 is 15 amino acids long. CDR1 and CDR2 (germline): MNHNS, SASEGT. DNA of the CDR3: TGTGCCAGCAGTGAACCGATGACAGGCTTCACTGAAGCTTTCTTT. Its translation is CASSEPMTGFTEAFF.

The rearrangement joins TRBV5-1 to TRBJ1-4; D gene uncertain. Germline values: CDR1 SGHRS, CDR2 YFSETQ. V lost 2 bases, J lost 6 bases, and 14 bases lay in between. The CDR3 totals 15 residues. The CDR3 region has the DNA TGCGCCAGCAGCTTTGATCGGGGTATAGATGAAAAACTGTTTTTT. Its translation is CASSFDRGIDEKLFF.